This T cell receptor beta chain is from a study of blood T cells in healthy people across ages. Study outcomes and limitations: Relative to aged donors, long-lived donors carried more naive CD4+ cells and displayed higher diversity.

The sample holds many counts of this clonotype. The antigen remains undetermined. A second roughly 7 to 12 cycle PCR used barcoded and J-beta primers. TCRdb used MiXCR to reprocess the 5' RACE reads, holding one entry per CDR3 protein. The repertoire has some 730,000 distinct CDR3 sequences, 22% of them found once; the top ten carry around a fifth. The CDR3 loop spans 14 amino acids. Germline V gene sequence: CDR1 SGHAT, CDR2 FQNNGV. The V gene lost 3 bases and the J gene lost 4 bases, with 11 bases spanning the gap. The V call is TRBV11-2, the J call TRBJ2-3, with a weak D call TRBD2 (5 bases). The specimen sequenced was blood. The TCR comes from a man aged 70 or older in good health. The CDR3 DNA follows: TGTGCCAGCAGCTTTGGGCTAGCCCCAGATACGCAGTATTTT. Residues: CASSFGLAPDTQYF.